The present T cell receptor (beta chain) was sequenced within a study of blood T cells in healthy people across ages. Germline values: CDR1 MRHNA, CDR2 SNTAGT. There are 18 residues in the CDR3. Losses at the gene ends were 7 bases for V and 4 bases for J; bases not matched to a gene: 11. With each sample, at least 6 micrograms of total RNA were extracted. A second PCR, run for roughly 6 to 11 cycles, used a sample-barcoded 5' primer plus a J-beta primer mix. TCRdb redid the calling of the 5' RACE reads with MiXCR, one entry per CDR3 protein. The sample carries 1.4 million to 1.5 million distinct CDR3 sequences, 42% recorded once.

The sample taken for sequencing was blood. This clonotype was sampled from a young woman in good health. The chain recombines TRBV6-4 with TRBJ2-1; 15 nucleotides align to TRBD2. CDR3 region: CASTKGLAGGPYYNEQFF. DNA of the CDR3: TGTGCCAGCACTAAGGGACTAGCGGGGGGCCCCTATTACAATGAGCAGTTCTTC.